Below, 2 T cell receptor beta chains from the same sample are listed, as sequenced in a study of CD8 T cells in ankylosing spondylitis. In TCRdb, the 5' RACE reads were re-called with MiXCR into one record per CDR3 protein. Altogether about 390,000 distinct CDR3 sequences are present, 20% to 25% being singletons, with the ten largest covering 16%. Antigens of these TCRs are unknown. Points from the study as a whole: A TCR beta motif of eight or nine highly homologous variants seemed to mark ankylosing spondylitis blood.

Sequenced input: blood, either unsorted or a sorted T cell fraction (not recorded which). These receptors were obtained from a male donor with ankylosing spondylitis.

This clonotype appeared a few times. This rearrangement joins TRBV5-1 to TRBJ1-1, with 8 bases aligning to TRBD1. Trimming at V came to 4 bases and at J to 0 bases, leaving 8 bases not matched to a gene. The CDR3 spans 16 residues. Germline CDR1 and CDR2: SGHRS and YFSETQ. CDR3 bases: TGCGCCAGCAGCCCAAGGGACAGGACGATGAACACTGAAGCTTTCTTT. Translating gives CASSPRDRTMNTEAFF.

J is TRBJ2-7 and V is TRBV3-1; D unresolved. Germline CDR1 reads LGHDT; CDR2 reads YNNKEL (reference sequence). The CDR3 contains 14 residues. V lost 0 bases and J lost 3, with 9 bases in between. The CDR3 coding sequence is TGTGCCAGCAGCCAAGATTGGCGTAACTACGAGCAGTACTTC. This gives the protein CASSQDWRNYEQYF.